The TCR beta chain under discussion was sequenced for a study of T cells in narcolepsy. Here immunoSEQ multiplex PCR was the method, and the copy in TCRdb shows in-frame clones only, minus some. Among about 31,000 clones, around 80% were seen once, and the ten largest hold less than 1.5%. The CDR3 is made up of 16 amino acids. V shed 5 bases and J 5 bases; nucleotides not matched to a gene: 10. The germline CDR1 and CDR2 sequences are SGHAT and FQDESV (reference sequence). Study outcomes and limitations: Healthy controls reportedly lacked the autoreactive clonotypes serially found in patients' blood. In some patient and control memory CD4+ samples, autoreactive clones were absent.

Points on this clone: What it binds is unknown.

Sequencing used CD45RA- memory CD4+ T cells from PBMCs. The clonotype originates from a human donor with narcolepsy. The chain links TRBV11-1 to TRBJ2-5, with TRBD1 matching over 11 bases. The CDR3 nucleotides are TGTGCCAGCAGCCCGGCCAGGACAGGGGGCCGGGAGACCCAGTACTTC. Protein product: CASSPARTGGRETQYF.